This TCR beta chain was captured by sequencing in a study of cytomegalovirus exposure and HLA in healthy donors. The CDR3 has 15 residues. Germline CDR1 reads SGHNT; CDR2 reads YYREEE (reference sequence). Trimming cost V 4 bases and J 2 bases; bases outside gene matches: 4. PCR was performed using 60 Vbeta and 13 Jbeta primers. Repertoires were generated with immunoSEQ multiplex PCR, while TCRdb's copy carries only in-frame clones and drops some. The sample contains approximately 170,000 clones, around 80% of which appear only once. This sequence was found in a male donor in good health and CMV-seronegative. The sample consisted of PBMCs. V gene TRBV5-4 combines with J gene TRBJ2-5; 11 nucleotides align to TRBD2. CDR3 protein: CASSPGLAVQETQYF. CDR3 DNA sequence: TGTGCCAGCAGCCCGGGACTAGCGGTTCAAGAGACCCAGTACTTC.